This T cell receptor beta chain derives from a study of blood T cell repertoires in COVID-19. About the research overall: Acute and convalescent COVID-19 specimens originated in the United States, Italy and Spain.

In its sample, this clone was seen a few times. Using immunoSEQ multiplex PCR, the repertoire was profiled, and TCRdb retains in-frame clones only, with some absent. The repertoire holds about 200,000 clones, with roughly 80% as singletons. V lost 8 bases to trimming and J lost 4 bases, with 8 bases between them. The CDR3 is made up of 11 amino acids. This chain connects TRBV12-3 or TRBV12-4 to TRBJ1-1; tentatively, D is TRBD1 (5 bases). The sequence derives from a man in his sixties with COVID-19, enrolled during active disease. Sequencing was done on a sample of peripheral blood. Here the CDR3 reads CASPGRTEAFF. The CDR3 coding sequence is TGTGCCAGCCCAGGGCGCACTGAAGCTTTCTTT.